This entry lists 27 T cell receptor beta chains sequenced from one sample in a study of CD8+ T cells in alopecia areata. Extracted RNA was reverse transcribed, and the resulting cDNA served as sequencing template. Profiling relied on immunoSEQ multiplex PCR, and the TCRdb table lists in-frame clones only, not all of them. This table holds about 140,000 clones, 45% to 60% found once. Sequenced sample: CD4+ T cells sorted from blood. These receptors were obtained from a human donor in good health.

The chain uses TRBV4-1 and TRBJ2-5; D is unclear. The germline gives CDR1 MGHRA, CDR2 YSYEKL. The CDR3 consists of 15 residues. V shed 0 bases and J shed 0 bases, with 8 bases lying between them. CDR3 sequence reads: CASSQDPEDQETQYF. The CDR3 coding sequence is TGCGCCAGCAGCCAAGACCCCGAAGACCAAGAGACCCAGTACTTC.

The V call is TRBV29-1, the J call TRBJ1-1; no definite D call. There are 13 residues in the CDR3. Trimming shortened V by 1 base and J by 1 base, and 7 bases separated the two germline ends. Germline assignment: CDR1 SQVTM and CDR2 ANQGSEA. The CDR3 nucleotides are TGCAGCGTTGAAGTTGGTACGAACACTGAAGCTTTCTTT. This sequence encodes CSVEVGTNTEAFF.

V is TRBV5-1 and J is TRBJ2-7; weak D call: TRBD2 (6 bases). The germline CDR1 and CDR2 sequences are SGHRS and YFSETQ. V was cut by 2 bases and J by 0 bases, with 18 bases left in between. This CDR3 is built from 17 residues. CDR3 region: CASSFQVAGPASYEQYF. As DNA, the CDR3 is TGCGCCAGCAGCTTTCAGGTCGCGGGACCAGCCTCCTACGAGCAGTACTTC.

This clone has only a few counts. The rearrangement joins TRBV28 to TRBJ2-7, with D unclear. CDR3 length: 12 amino acids. Germline CDR1 MDHEN, CDR2 SYDVKM. Trimming removed 4 bases at V and 4 bases at J, with 8 bases between. Here the CDR3 DNA reads TGTGCCAGCAGTTCCGCGACGTACGAGCAGTACTTC. Translation gives CASSSATYEQYF.

The rearrangement uses TRBV6-5 and TRBJ1-1; D call uncertain. Per the germline V gene, CDR1 is MNHEY and CDR2 is SVGAGI. Trimming took off 0 bases at V and 0 bases at J, with 2 bases between the two ends. CDR3 length: 13 amino acids. The CDR3 sequence: CASSYSLNTEAFF. CDR3 bases: TGTGCCAGCAGTTACTCCTTGAACACTGAAGCTTTCTTT.

This clone was observed once. CDR3 nucleotide sequence: TGTGCCAGCTCACCCACAAGACAGGGGTACGAGCAGTACTTC. Amino acids: CASSPTRQGYEQYF. The chain combines TRBV18 with TRBJ2-7, with TRBD1 matching over 8 bases. Germline V gene sequence: CDR1 KGHSH, CDR2 LQKENI. The length of the CDR3 is 14 residues. With 3 bases clipped from V and 4 bases from J, the junction kept 5 bases outside the gene matches.

The chain has TRBV7-9 and TRBJ2-7; 8 bases match TRBD1. Germline V gene lookup returns CDR1 SEHNR and CDR2 FQNEAQ (reference sequence). After removal of 5 bases from V and 7 bases from J, the junction contained 16 bases not matched to a gene. This CDR3 spans 16 amino acids. CDR3 protein: CASSVRLESGQGEQYF. The CDR3 region has the DNA TGTGCCAGCAGCGTTAGGTTGGAGTCTGGACAGGGTGAGCAGTACTTC.

CDR3 sequence (DNA): TGTGCCAGCAGTCCGGGGGGAGGGCCCTACAATGAGCAGTTCTTC. Encoded protein: CASSPGGGPYNEQFF. The V call is TRBV6-5, the J call TRBJ2-1; TRBD2 matches at 7 bases. Germline V gives CDR1 MNHEY, CDR2 SVGAGI. V shed 5 bases and J 2 bases; nucleotides not matched to a gene: 6. This CDR3 is 15 amino acids long.

This clone was found many times. The V call is TRBV10-3, the J call TRBJ2-1, with 8 positions matching TRBD2. Trimming at V came to 5 bases and at J to 7 bases, leaving 10 bases not matched to a gene. The CDR3 covers 15 residues. Germline V lookup: CDR1 ENHRY, CDR2 SYGVKD. CDR3 sequence (DNA): TGTGCCATCAGTTTTGGCGGGAGGCTCGGGAATGAGCAGTTCTTC. Amino acid sequence: CAISFGGRLGNEQFF.

The rearrangement joins TRBV10-2 to TRBJ2-3; no definite D call. The germline V gene encodes CDR1 WSHSY and CDR2 SAAADI. CDR3 length: 11 amino acids. The germline V and J ends were trimmed by 7 bases and 6 bases, with 8 bases remaining between them. The CDR3 sequence is CASTTWDTQYF. For the CDR3, the DNA is TGCGCCAGCACCACATGGGATACGCAGTATTTT.

V gene TRBV27 combines with J gene TRBJ2-7, with 9 bases fitting TRBD1. Germline CDR1 is MNHEY and CDR2 is SMNVEV (reference sequence). The trim removed 6 bases at V and 5 bases at J, leaving 8 bases unmatched. The CDR3 length is 14 residues. The CDR3 region is CASSLSGQGHEQYF. The DNA of the CDR3 is TGTGCCAGCAGCCTGTCGGGACAGGGCCACGAGCAGTACTTC.

V usage is TRBV30 and J usage is TRBJ1-1; unclear D gene. Germline lookup yields CDR1 GTSNPN and CDR2 SVGIG (reference sequence). V lost 0 bases and J 5 bases, leaving 10 bases between the germline ends. The CDR3 loop spans 13 amino acids. In nucleotides, the CDR3 is TGTGCCTGGAGTGTATCGGGATGGACTGAAGCTTTCTTT. It is translated as CAWSVSGWTEAFF. Complete variable domain (other parts from reference TRBV30 and TRBJ1-1): SQTIHQWPATLVQPVGSPLSLECTVEGTSNPNLYWYRQAAGRGLQLLFYSVGIGQISSEVPQNLSASRPQDRQFILSSKKLLLSDSGFYLCAWSVSGWTEAFFGQGTRLTVV.

The chain carries TRBV5-6 and TRBJ2-7, with 8 bases aligning to TRBD1. Germline V gene lookup returns CDR1 SGHDT and CDR2 YYEEEE. Trimming removed 4 bases from V and 5 bases from J; junction bases left unmatched: 5. CDR3 size: 13 residues. In nucleotides, the CDR3 is TGTGCCAGCAGCAAGGACAGGGTCCACGAGCAGTACTTC. This sequence encodes CASSKDRVHEQYF.

The rearrangement links TRBV30 to TRBJ1-2, with 7 bases that match TRBD1. V gave up 5 bases and J gave up 6 bases; unmatched junction bases: 6. Germline V gene lookup returns CDR1 GTSNPN and CDR2 SVGIG (reference sequence). There are 12 residues in the CDR3. The CDR3 reads CAWARDRHGYTF. The CDR3 nucleotides read TGTGCCTGGGCCCGGGACAGACATGGCTACACCTTC.

The rearrangement uses TRBV7-2 and TRBJ1-5; 10 bases align to TRBD1. CDR1 is SGHTA, CDR2 FQGNSA, per germline. This CDR3 is 15 amino acids long. V was pared by 1 base and J by 6 bases, with 3 bases of the junction left unmatched. DNA of the CDR3: TGTGCCAGCAGCTTAGACGGACAGGGGGGTCAGCCCCAGCATTTT. Translating it yields CASSLDGQGGQPQHF.

The V gene is TRBV5-4, the J gene TRBJ2-6, with D perhaps TRBD1 or TRBD2 (5 bases each). This CDR3 spans 15 amino acids. Germline values: CDR1 SGHNT, CDR2 YYREEE (reference sequence). The ends were cut back, 4 bases at V and 2 bases at J, with 10 bases in the middle. The chain's CDR3 is CASSRGTTGANVLTF. The CDR3, as DNA: TGTGCCAGCAGCCGTGGGACGACTGGGGCCAACGTCCTGACTTTC.

The V gene is TRBV19, the J gene TRBJ1-5; 7 nucleotides match TRBD1. The V segment lost 5 bases and the J segment 2 bases; nucleotides outside the gene matches: 6. The CDR3 is made up of 15 amino acids. Germline V CDR1 and CDR2: LNHDA, SQIVND (reference sequence). The CDR3 nucleotides are TGTGCCAGTAGTCCGCGACAGGGAGGCAATCAGCCCCAGCATTTT. This gives the protein CASSPRQGGNQPQHF.

This chain links TRBV28 with TRBJ1-1; D is ambiguous. V dropped 7 bases and J dropped 2 bases, with 11 bases sitting between them. The CDR3 consists of 13 residues. The germline gives CDR1 MDHEN, CDR2 SYDVKM. The CDR3 nucleotides are TGTGCCAGCAATATACTGGTCAACACTGAAGCTTTCTTT. Encoded protein: CASNILVNTEAFF.

The V call is TRBV29-1, the J call TRBJ1-2; D not certain. The CDR3 is made up of 12 amino acids. V lost 7 bases, J lost 2 bases, and 11 bases lay in between. The germline CDR1 and CDR2 sequences are SQVTM and ANQGSEA. The CDR3 nucleotides read TGCAGCGGGGGTCTGGGGAACTATGGCTACACCTTC. As protein: CSGGLGNYGYTF.

The rearrangement joins TRBV2 to TRBJ2-6; D not resolved. The CDR3 covers 13 residues. The ends were cut back, 9 bases at V and 1 base at J, with 7 bases in the middle. Germline V gene data show CDR1 as SNHLY and CDR2 as FYNNEI. In DNA form, the CDR3 reads TGTGCCAGTTGTTTTTCTGGGGCCAACGTCCTGACTTTC. This encodes CASCFSGANVLTF.

V gene TRBV30 combines with J gene TRBJ2-3; 9 bases match TRBD1. Germline loops: CDR1 GTSNPN, CDR2 SVGIG (reference sequence). Trimming removed 3 bases from V and 8 bases from J; junction bases left unmatched: 9. The CDR3 consists of 14 residues. CDR3 sequence (DNA): TGTGCCTGGAGGAGTGGGACAGGGACGGCTACGCAGTATTTT. Protein sequence: CAWRSGTGTATQYF. The full variable domain, its missing parts supplied by reference TRBV30 and TRBJ2-3, is SQTIHQWPATLVQPVGSPLSLECTVEGTSNPNLYWYRQAAGRGLQLLFYSVGIGQISSEVPQNLSASRPQDRQFILSSKKLLLSDSGFYLCAWRSGTGTATQYFGPGTRLTVL.

This clone was observed a few times. This chain joins TRBV29-1 and TRBJ1-2; tentatively, D is TRBD1 (5 bases). The CDR3 covers 11 residues. CDR1 is SQVTM and CDR2 is ANQGSEA in the germline V gene. Between the trimmed V and J ends, which lost 7 bases and 6 bases, there was a span of 12 bases. The CDR3: CSGVGENGYTF. CDR3 coding DNA: TGCAGCGGGGTGGGGGAAAATGGCTACACCTTC.

This clone was observed a few times. The chain employs TRBV29-1 and TRBJ2-1; TRBD1 or TRBD2 may be the D gene (5 bases each). The germline V and J ends were trimmed by 3 bases and 5 bases, with 11 bases remaining between them. The CDR3 contains 13 residues. Germline CDR1 is SQVTM and CDR2 is ANQGSEA. Here the CDR3 DNA reads TGCAGCGTTGACCCCGAGGGGCACAATGAGCAGTTCTTC. It is translated as CSVDPEGHNEQFF.

This clone has just one count. The chain employs TRBV30 and TRBJ2-6, with D hard to call. Germline CDR1 GTSNPN, CDR2 SVGIG (reference sequence). V gave up 0 bases and J gave up 2 bases, with 11 bases separating them. The CDR3 is 16 amino acids. The CDR3 bases are TGTGCCTGGAGTGTATTGCTGGGGACTGGGGCCAACGTCCTGACTTTC. As protein: CAWSVLLGTGANVLTF. The full variable domain, completed using reference TRBV30 and TRBJ2-6, is SQTIHQWPATLVQPVGSPLSLECTVEGTSNPNLYWYRQAAGRGLQLLFYSVGIGQISSEVPQNLSASRPQDRQFILSSKKLLLSDSGFYLCAWSVLLGTGANVLTFGAGSRLTVL.

This clone was counted between two and nine times. The V call is TRBV7-2, the J call TRBJ2-1; 7 bases match TRBD2. CDR3 length equals 13 residues. The germline V gene encodes CDR1 SGHTA and CDR2 FQGNSA. V shed 7 bases, J shed 5 bases, and the junction held 5 bases outside the gene matches. This CDR3 is CASTEAGNNEQFF. In nucleotides, the CDR3 is TGTGCCAGCACTGAAGCGGGGAACAATGAGCAGTTCTTC.

In its sample, this clone was seen a few times. The V and J genes are TRBV7-9 and TRBJ2-2; D not certain. This CDR3 region has 15 residues. The germline V gene encodes CDR1 SEHNR and CDR2 FQNEAQ (reference sequence). The V gene lost 5 bases and the J gene lost 2 bases, with 12 bases spanning the gap. This CDR3 reads CASSVKGTNTGELFF. For the CDR3, the DNA is TGTGCCAGCAGCGTCAAAGGAACCAACACCGGGGAGCTGTTTTTT.

This clone was picked up a small number of times. The V call is TRBV30, the J call TRBJ1-5; 8 bases map to TRBD1. CDR1 is GTSNPN, CDR2 SVGIG, per germline (reference sequence). The CDR3 has 14 residues. The V and J ends lost 4 bases and 4 bases, in that order; junction bases with no gene match: 6. CDR3: CAWNVGTGNQPQHF. CDR3 DNA sequence: TGTGCCTGGAATGTTGGGACAGGTAATCAGCCCCAGCATTTT. Complete variable domain (other parts from reference TRBV30 and TRBJ1-5): SQTIHQWPATLVQPVGSPLSLECTVEGTSNPNLYWYRQAAGRGLQLLFYSVGIGQISSEVPQNLSASRPQDRQFILSSKKLLLSDSGFYLCAWNVGTGNQPQHFGDGTRLSIL.